The entry below describes one T cell receptor beta chain. The source of the sample is a study of blood T cell repertoires in COVID-19. Sequenced by immunoSEQ multiplex PCR; TCRdb stores in-frame clones only, minus some. The profile shows more than 150,000 clones, 80% of them singletons. Within 2 weeks before study entry, exposed participants met a COVID-19 case. The CDR3 contains 12 residues. The ends were cut back, 5 bases at V and 10 bases at J, with 12 bases in the middle. Germline values: CDR1 SGHDN, CDR2 FVKESK. The TCR sequence derives from a man aged 55 to 70 who had been exposed to COVID-19. Sequenced material: PBMCs or T cells enriched from blood (not recorded which). The chain uses TRBV14 and TRBJ2-4; maybe TRBD1 (8 bases). The CDR3 here is CASSTGGVIQYF. As DNA, the CDR3 is TGTGCCAGCAGCACAGGGGGGGTAATTCAGTACTTC.